The rows below give T cell receptor beta chains drawn from one sample of a study of a mutant IDH1 vaccine in newly diagnosed glioma. This table comes from immunoSEQ multiplex PCR, and its TCRdb copy is limited to in-frame clones, with some not included. Of around 92,000 clones listed, over 85% are singletons. Source: PBMCs, taken from a glioma patient treated with radiotherapy, temozolomide or both. The receptors come from a woman aged 50 to 60 with glioma. Each CDR3 is given with its conserved first and last residue. The order of the fields is J gene, clone size, V gene, D gene, CDR3 protein, CDR3 DNA. A D gene is named only where the DNA matches it firmly. Part of the rows lack a size; the others show once, few, many or a class for expanded clones.

J gene: TRBJ2-1
clone size: -
V gene: TRBV5-1
D gene: TRBD1
CDR3 protein: CASSLGDSSHLGFF
CDR3 DNA: TGCGCCAGCAGCTTGGGGGACAGCAGCCACTTGGGGTTCTTC

J gene: TRBJ2-5
clone size: -
V gene: TRBV18
D gene: -
CDR3 protein: CASSPGGKETQYF
CDR3 DNA: TGTGCCAGCTCACCAGGGGGTAAAGAGACCCAGTACTTC

J gene: TRBJ2-7
clone size: once
V gene: TRBV4-1
D gene: TRBD2
CDR3 protein: CASSHREGFYEQYF
CDR3 DNA: TGCGCCAGCAGCCATCGGGAGGGGTTCTACGAGCAGTACTTC

J gene: TRBJ2-7
clone size: -
V gene: TRBV27
D gene: TRBD1
CDR3 protein: CASSRQGPYEQYF
CDR3 DNA: TGTGCCAGCAGTCGACAGGGACCCTACGAGCAGTACTTC

J gene: TRBJ1-1
clone size: -
V gene: TRBV15
D gene: TRBD1
CDR3 protein: CATSRDRGPGTEAFF
CDR3 DNA: TGTGCCACCAGCAGGGACAGGGGCCCGGGGACTGAAGCTTTCTTT

J gene: TRBJ1-3
clone size: -
V gene: TRBV30
D gene: -
CDR3 protein: CAWSRVSGNTIYF
CDR3 DNA: TGTGCCTGGTCCAGGGTCTCTGGAAACACCATATATTTT

J gene: TRBJ1-1
clone size: -
V gene: TRBV7-2
D gene: -
CDR3 protein: CASSFHQDTEAFF
CDR3 DNA: TGTGCCAGCAGCTTCCACCAGGACACTGAAGCTTTCTTT

J gene: TRBJ2-7
clone size: -
V gene: TRBV9
D gene: TRBD1
CDR3 protein: CASSEQGASHEQYF
CDR3 DNA: TGTGCCAGCAGCGAACAGGGGGCGAGCCACGAGCAGTACTTC

J gene: TRBJ2-3
clone size: -
V gene: TRBV10-3
D gene: TRBD2
CDR3 protein: CAISPSGRGARGTDTQYF
CDR3 DNA: TGTGCCATCAGTCCTAGCGGGAGAGGGGCTAGGGGCACAGATACGCAGTATTTT

J gene: TRBJ1-6
clone size: once
V gene: TRBV6-1
D gene: -
CDR3 protein: CASSDANRELGNSPLHF
CDR3 DNA: TGTGCCAGCAGTGATGCGAATAGGGAATTGGGTAATTCACCCCTCCACTTT

J gene: TRBJ2-1
clone size: once
V gene: TRBV27
D gene: TRBD2
CDR3 protein: CASSPKLGLAGWNEQFF
CDR3 DNA: TGTGCCAGCAGCCCCAAACTGGGACTAGCGGGATGGAATGAGCAGTTCTTC

J gene: TRBJ2-7
clone size: once
V gene: TRBV9
D gene: TRBD2
CDR3 protein: CASSVGPRLAGGYEQYF
CDR3 DNA: TGTGCCAGCAGCGTAGGTCCCCGACTAGCGGGAGGCTACGAGCAGTACTTC

J gene: TRBJ1-4
clone size: -
V gene: TRBV19
D gene: -
CDR3 protein: CASSIGGFSRRFNEKLFF
CDR3 DNA: TGTGCCAGTAGTATAGGAGGGTTTTCCCGGAGATTCAATGAAAAACTGTTTTTT

J gene: TRBJ2-7
clone size: -
V gene: TRBV7-3
D gene: -
CDR3 protein: CASSFIYEQYF
CDR3 DNA: TGTGCCAGCAGCTTCATCTACGAGCAGTACTTC

J gene: TRBJ2-7
clone size: once
V gene: TRBV7-8
D gene: TRBD2
CDR3 protein: CASSLVGLAGKQYF
CDR3 DNA: TGTGCCAGCAGCTTAGTGGGACTAGCGGGCAAGCAGTACTTC

J gene: TRBJ1-4
clone size: once
V gene: TRBV18
D gene: -
CDR3 protein: CASSLNSATNEKLFF
CDR3 DNA: TGTGCCAGCTCGCTAAACAGTGCAACTAATGAAAAACTGTTTTTT

J gene: TRBJ2-5
clone size: -
V gene: TRBV5-1
D gene: TRBD2
CDR3 protein: CASSLGGLDQETQYF
CDR3 DNA: TGCGCCAGCAGCTTGGGGGGACTAGACCAAGAGACCCAGTACTTC

J gene: TRBJ2-2
clone size: -
V gene: TRBV28
D gene: -
CDR3 protein: CASRPTVIGELFF
CDR3 DNA: TGTGCCAGCAGGCCGACAGTGATCGGGGAGCTGTTTTTT

J gene: TRBJ2-7
clone size: -
V gene: TRBV30
D gene: TRBD2
CDR3 protein: CAYTRGGRTEQYF
CDR3 DNA: TGTGCCTACACGCGGGGGGGTCGGACCGAGCAGTACTTC

J gene: TRBJ1-1
clone size: -
V gene: TRBV25-1
D gene: -
CDR3 protein: CASRVGGVTEAFF
CDR3 DNA: TGTGCCAGCAGGGTCGGGGGGGTTACTGAAGCTTTCTTT

J gene: TRBJ1-5
clone size: -
V gene: TRBV5-5
D gene: -
CDR3 protein: CASSLDAGQYSNQPQHF
CDR3 DNA: TGTGCCAGCAGCTTAGACGCCGGGCAGTATAGCAATCAGCCCCAGCATTTT

J gene: TRBJ1-2
clone size: -
V gene: TRBV27
D gene: -
CDR3 protein: CASSFQGPLDDGYTF
CDR3 DNA: TGTGCCAGCAGTTTTCAGGGCCCTTTAGACGATGGCTACACCTTC

J gene: TRBJ2-5
clone size: few
V gene: TRBV7-7
D gene: TRBD2
CDR3 protein: CASSSRGGIAETQYF
CDR3 DNA: TGTGCTAGCAGCTCCCGGGGGGGTATCGCAGAGACCCAGTACTTC

J gene: TRBJ2-1
clone size: -
V gene: TRBV6-5
D gene: TRBD1
CDR3 protein: CASSLTGSSHNEQFF
CDR3 DNA: TGTGCCAGCAGTCTGACAGGGAGTAGCCACAATGAGCAGTTCTTC

J gene: TRBJ1-6
clone size: -
V gene: TRBV6-1
D gene: -
CDR3 protein: CASSGLRAGNDSPLHF
CDR3 DNA: TGTGCCAGCAGTGGGTTAAGGGCCGGGAACGATTCACCCCTCCACTTT

J gene: TRBJ1-5
clone size: -
V gene: TRBV9
D gene: -
CDR3 protein: CASSVGGFNQPQHF
CDR3 DNA: TGTGCCAGCAGCGTAGGGGGGTTCAATCAGCCCCAGCATTTT

J gene: TRBJ1-3
clone size: -
V gene: TRBV30
D gene: TRBD1
CDR3 protein: CAWRSTGGLGNTIYF
CDR3 DNA: TGTGCCTGGAGGTCGACAGGGGGCCTGGGAAACACCATATATTTT

J gene: TRBJ1-6
clone size: -
V gene: TRBV11-2
D gene: -
CDR3 protein: CASSLDRAIYNSPLHF
CDR3 DNA: TGTGCCAGCAGCTTAGACAGGGCAATCTATAATTCACCCCTCCACTTT

J gene: TRBJ2-1
clone size: -
V gene: TRBV28
D gene: -
CDR3 protein: CASSFYNEQFF
CDR3 DNA: TGTGCCAGCAGTTTCTACAATGAGCAGTTCTTC

J gene: TRBJ2-6
clone size: -
V gene: TRBV18
D gene: -
CDR3 protein: CASSPSAGTASGANVLTF
CDR3 DNA: TGTGCCAGCTCACCATCGGCAGGGACCGCCTCTGGGGCCAACGTCCTGACTTTC

J gene: TRBJ2-3
clone size: -
V gene: TRBV6-5
D gene: -
CDR3 protein: CASSHGRDTQYF
CDR3 DNA: TGTGCCAGCAGTCACGGTAGAGATACGCAGTATTTT

J gene: TRBJ1-2
clone size: -
V gene: TRBV25-1
D gene: -
CDR3 protein: CASSEEEGGARYGYTF
CDR3 DNA: TGTGCCAGCAGCGAGGAGGAGGGAGGGGCTCGGTATGGCTACACCTTC

J gene: TRBJ2-1
clone size: -
V gene: TRBV2
D gene: -
CDR3 protein: CASRVASGSHNEQFF
CDR3 DNA: TGTGCCAGCAGAGTAGCAAGCGGGTCCCACAATGAGCAGTTCTTC

J gene: TRBJ1-5
clone size: -
V gene: TRBV19
D gene: TRBD1
CDR3 protein: CASSIGGQVPNQPQHF
CDR3 DNA: TGTGCCAGTAGTATCGGGGGACAGGTACCCAATCAGCCCCAGCATTTT

J gene: TRBJ1-6
clone size: -
V gene: TRBV7-9
D gene: -
CDR3 protein: CASSAQPESPLHF
CDR3 DNA: TGTGCCAGCAGCGCTCAACCAGAATCACCCCTCCACTTT

J gene: TRBJ2-2
clone size: -
V gene: TRBV19
D gene: -
CDR3 protein: CASSIGRLNTGELFF
CDR3 DNA: TGTGCCAGTAGTATAGGTCGACTAAACACCGGGGAGCTGTTTTTT

J gene: TRBJ1-5
clone size: few
V gene: TRBV6-5
D gene: -
CDR3 protein: CASSPGQPQHF
CDR3 DNA: TGTGCCAGCAGCCCTGGACAGCCCCAGCATTTT

J gene: TRBJ1-1
clone size: -
V gene: TRBV5-5
D gene: -
CDR3 protein: CASSFTGRMNTEAFF
CDR3 DNA: TGTGCCAGCAGCTTTACGGGACGTATGAACACTGAAGCTTTCTTT

J gene: TRBJ2-2
clone size: -
V gene: TRBV5-1
D gene: -
CDR3 protein: CASSRDGNTGELFF
CDR3 DNA: TGCGCCAGCAGCCGGGACGGGAACACCGGGGAGCTGTTTTTT

J gene: TRBJ1-3
clone size: -
V gene: TRBV18
D gene: -
CDR3 protein: CASSPQGQSSGNTIYF
CDR3 DNA: TGTGCCAGCTCACCACAAGGACAGAGCTCTGGAAACACCATATATTTT

J gene: TRBJ2-7
clone size: -
V gene: TRBV27
D gene: TRBD2
CDR3 protein: CASSLGTSGYEQYF
CDR3 DNA: TGTGCCAGCAGTTTAGGGACTAGCGGATACGAGCAGTACTTC

J gene: TRBJ2-2
clone size: -
V gene: TRBV9
D gene: -
CDR3 protein: CASSDLRDSTGELFF
CDR3 DNA: TGTGCCAGCAGCGACCTCCGGGACTCCACCGGGGAGCTGTTTTTT

J gene: TRBJ2-2
clone size: -
V gene: TRBV7-9
D gene: TRBD2
CDR3 protein: CASSLAAGVGTGELFF
CDR3 DNA: TGTGCCAGCAGCTTAGCAGCGGGAGTTGGCACCGGGGAGCTGTTTTTT

J gene: TRBJ2-6
clone size: -
V gene: TRBV11-3
D gene: -
CDR3 protein: CASSSGLGANVLTF
CDR3 DNA: TGTGCCAGCAGCTCGGGGTTAGGGGCCAACGTCCTGACTTTC

J gene: TRBJ2-5
clone size: -
V gene: TRBV2
D gene: -
CDR3 protein: CASSETGLQETQYF
CDR3 DNA: TGTGCCAGCAGTGAAACAGGGCTTCAAGAGACCCAGTACTTC

J gene: TRBJ2-7
clone size: -
V gene: TRBV28
D gene: TRBD2
CDR3 protein: CASTISGGSGTYEQYF
CDR3 DNA: TGTGCCAGCACCATATCGGGGGGTAGCGGGACCTACGAGCAGTACTTC

J gene: TRBJ2-7
clone size: -
V gene: TRBV6-5
D gene: TRBD1
CDR3 protein: CASTLGQAGLGEQYF
CDR3 DNA: TGTGCCAGCACCTTAGGACAGGCCGGGTTGGGGGAGCAGTACTTC

J gene: TRBJ2-3
clone size: -
V gene: TRBV2
D gene: TRBD2
CDR3 protein: CASSNPSGGYTQYF
CDR3 DNA: TGTGCCAGCAGTAATCCTAGCGGAGGGTATACGCAGTATTTT

J gene: TRBJ2-7
clone size: -
V gene: TRBV27
D gene: TRBD2
CDR3 protein: CASSSPGGRALYEQYF
CDR3 DNA: TGTGCCAGCAGTTCCCCCGGCGGGAGGGCCTTATACGAGCAGTACTTC

J gene: TRBJ2-3
clone size: -
V gene: TRBV28
D gene: -
CDR3 protein: CASSTISITDTQYF
CDR3 DNA: TGTGCCAGCAGCACGATTAGTATAACAGATACGCAGTATTTT

J gene: TRBJ1-1
clone size: once
V gene: TRBV6-5
D gene: -
CDR3 protein: CASIQSEAFF
CDR3 DNA: TGTGCCAGCATCCAGTCTGAAGCTTTCTTT

J gene: TRBJ1-4
clone size: -
V gene: TRBV18
D gene: TRBD1
CDR3 protein: CASSRSGTDNEKLFF
CDR3 DNA: TGTGCCAGCTCACGTTCCGGGACAGACAATGAAAAACTGTTTTTT

J gene: TRBJ2-7
clone size: -
V gene: TRBV5-4
D gene: -
CDR3 protein: CASSLRREVSYEQYF
CDR3 DNA: TGTGCCAGCAGCTTGCGTAGGGAGGTCTCCTACGAGCAGTACTTC

J gene: TRBJ1-3
clone size: -
V gene: TRBV27
D gene: -
CDR3 protein: CASSLSPYSGNTIYF
CDR3 DNA: TGTGCCAGCAGTTTATCGCCTTACTCTGGAAACACCATATATTTT

J gene: TRBJ2-7
clone size: few
V gene: TRBV7-9
D gene: -
CDR3 protein: CASSDPPRYEQYF
CDR3 DNA: TGTGCCAGCAGCGATCCTCCCCGGTACGAGCAGTACTTC

J gene: TRBJ1-1
clone size: -
V gene: TRBV2
D gene: -
CDR3 protein: CASINDEGAEAFF
CDR3 DNA: TGTGCCAGCATTAACGACGAGGGAGCTGAAGCTTTCTTT

J gene: TRBJ2-1
clone size: -
V gene: TRBV28
D gene: -
CDR3 protein: CASTGGGDNEQFF
CDR3 DNA: TGTGCCAGCACTGGAGGGGGCGACAATGAGCAGTTCTTC